This entry lists 9 T cell receptor beta chains sequenced from one sample in a study of post-analysis software for immune sequencing data. Study-wide findings and caveats: There were roughly 5 TRBV segments more frequent in patients than controls, and TRBV5-6, TRBV5-1 and TRBV20-1 were among them.

Prepared libraries of TCR beta cDNA carried unique molecular identifiers. TCRdb re-called the PCR reads through MiXCR, storing one row per CDR3 protein. The sample carries 350,000 to 450,000 distinct CDR3 sequences, approximately 39% recorded once. What these receptors recognize is not known. The sequenced material came from blood. These TCRs come from a girl aged 2-10 years with multiple sclerosis.

This clonotype came up a few times. The gene calls are TRBV12-3 or TRBV12-4 and TRBJ2-4; D could derive from TRBD1 or TRBD2 (5 bases each). The CDR3 covers 14 residues. V was clipped by 6 bases and J by 2 bases, with 11 bases between them. The CDR3 bases are TGTGCCAGCAGCCCGGGACCCCCCAAAAACATTCAGTACTTC. Translated, it gives CASSPGPPKNIQYF.

This clonotype has a handful of counts. CDR3 in DNA: TGTGCCAGCAGTTTAGGGGTTGGGACAGGGGGCGTCGGGGAGCTGTTTTTT. Its protein product is CASSLGVGTGGVGELFF. This chain joins TRBV12-3 or TRBV12-4 and TRBJ2-2; 12 positions match TRBD1. V lost 1 base, J lost 7 bases, and 7 bases stayed unmatched. The CDR3 is made up of 17 amino acids.

This clonotype was recorded at least ten times. The junction departs from germline at one end; a sequencing error may be responsible. The chain couples TRBV12-3 or TRBV12-4 to TRBJ2-1; D gene unclear. This CDR3 contains 12 residues. The CDR3 region has the DNA TGCGCCAGCAGCTTGGGGTACAATGAGCAGTTCTTC. Protein sequence: CASSLGYNEQFF.

V usage is TRBV14 and J usage is TRBJ2-1; D call uncertain. Germline CDR1 SGHDN, CDR2 FVKESK. Trimming left V 1 base short and J 4 bases short, with 11 bases between. The CDR3 sequence is 15 residues long. CDR3 sequence reads: CASSQGRNRYNEQFF. The CDR3 region has the DNA TGTGCCAGCAGCCAAGGGAGAAACCGATACAATGAGCAGTTCTTC.

V and J are TRBV28 and TRBJ2-7; 9 bases are a match to TRBD1. Per the germline V gene, CDR1 is MDHEN and CDR2 is SYDVKM. V shed 1 base and J 10 bases; nucleotides not matched to a gene: 2. The CDR3 runs 12 residues. DNA for the CDR3: TGTGCCAGCAGTTTATACAGGGGGCCCCAGTACTTC. Protein sequence: CASSLYRGPQYF.

The chain links TRBV7-6 to TRBJ1-1; no clear D gene. This CDR3 has 13 amino acids. Trimming pared 6 bases from V and 3 bases from J, leaving 11 bases between. Per the germline V gene, CDR1 is SGHVS and CDR2 is FNYEAQ. The CDR3 sequence: CASSSTEDTEAFF. The CDR3 DNA follows: TGTGCCAGCAGTTCGACGGAAGACACTGAAGCTTTCTTT.

In its sample, this clonotype was seen a few times. The genes are TRBV28 and TRBJ1-6; possibly TRBD1 for D (5 bases). V lost 2 bases, J lost 6 bases, and 14 bases lay in between. The CDR3 totals 16 residues. CDR1 and CDR2 (germline): MDHEN, SYDVKM. CDR3 sequence reads: CASSLATRVLNSPLHF. The CDR3 DNA follows: TGTGCCAGCAGTTTAGCGACCAGGGTGCTTAATTCACCCCTCCACTTT.

This clonotype was recorded a few times. The chain couples TRBV7-9 to TRBJ1-4, with D perhaps matching TRBD1 (5 bases). CDR1 is SEHNR, CDR2 FQNEAQ, per germline (reference sequence). The CDR3 is 17 amino acids. V gave up 1 base and J gave up 0 bases, with 12 bases separating them. The DNA for the CDR3 is TGTGCCAGCAGCTTAGAGTTACGGGGGACAACTAATGAAAAACTGTTTTTT. This gives the protein CASSLELRGTTNEKLFF.

The rearrangement joins TRBV5-1 to TRBJ2-1; 7 bases match TRBD2. V trimming: 0 bases; J trimming: 4 bases; junction bases outside the gene matches: 7. Per germline, CDR1 SGHRS and CDR2 YFSETQ. The CDR3 sequence is 16 residues long. The CDR3 loop is CASSLVLSSGYNEQFF. The CDR3 region has the DNA TGCGCCAGCAGCTTGGTGTTGTCTAGCGGATACAATGAGCAGTTCTTC.